A single sample is the source of the 26 T cell receptor beta chains below, sequenced in a study of blood T cell repertoires in COVID-19. The data were produced by immunoSEQ multiplex PCR, yet TCRdb's version contains in-frame clones alone and is incomplete. This repertoire shows about 300,000 clones, roughly nine tenths found once; its top ten account for approximately 1.8%. The source material was peripheral blood. These receptor sequences come from a woman aged 25 to 39 with COVID-19, enrolled during active disease.

This clone was found a few times. The chain combines TRBV2 with TRBJ1-3; tentatively, D is TRBD1 (5 bases). This CDR3 has 14 residues. The V gene's germline CDR1 is SNHLY and CDR2 FYNNEI. Between the trimmed V and J ends, which lost 7 bases and 4 bases, there was a span of 14 bases. The CDR3 is CASTRGLSGNTIYF. Written as DNA, the CDR3 is TGTGCCAGCACCCGGGGACTATCGGGAAACACCATATATTTT.

The chain carries TRBV6-1 and TRBJ1-2, with 9 bases that match TRBD1. The germline V gene encodes CDR1 MNHNS and CDR2 SASEGT. V shed 5 bases and J 8 bases; nucleotides not matched to a gene: 9. The CDR3 is made up of 14 amino acids. The CDR3 DNA is TGTGCCAGCAGTCCCGGGACAGGGACGAGCGGCTACACCTTC. Protein: CASSPGTGTSGYTF.

V gene TRBV10-3 combines with J gene TRBJ1-2, with 8 bases fitting TRBD1. CDR1 ENHRY and CDR2 SYGVKD come from the germline V gene. With V trimmed by 0 bases and J by 8 bases, 8 bases remained unmatched. This CDR3 region has 15 residues. This chain's CDR3 is CAISESGEGQAGYTF. DNA of the CDR3: TGTGCCATCAGTGAGTCTGGTGAGGGACAGGCCGGCTACACCTTC.

The V gene is TRBV5-5, the J gene TRBJ2-7, with 7 bases matching TRBD1. This CDR3 contains 15 residues. Germline values: CDR1 SGHKS, CDR2 YYEKEE (reference sequence). V shed 4 bases and J 0 bases; nucleotides not matched to a gene: 7. CDR3: CASSPTGLSSYEQYV. CDR3 in DNA: TGTGCCAGCAGCCCGACAGGGCTGAGCTCCTACGAGCAGTACGTC.

This clone appeared a single time. The CDR3 region has the DNA TGTGCCAGCAGGCCATACAGGGAGACCTACGAGCAGTACTTC. Translation gives CASRPYRETYEQYF. This rearrangement joins TRBV6-5 to TRBJ2-7; D is perhaps TRBD1 (6 bases). Germline CDR1 reads MNHEY; CDR2 reads SVGAGI. The CDR3 has 14 amino acids. The V end lost 6 bases, the J end lost 2 bases, and 14 bases lay between the germline ends.

The V call is TRBV7-9, the J call TRBJ2-3; D may be TRBD2 (6 bases). Germline V lookup: CDR1 SEHNR, CDR2 FQNEAQ (reference sequence). The CDR3 covers 14 residues. Trimming cost V 1 base and J 4 bases, with 9 bases left between them. The CDR3 protein is CASSLEGGADTQYF. In nucleotides, the CDR3 is TGTGCCAGCAGCTTAGAAGGAGGGGCAGATACGCAGTATTTT.

This clone has just one count. The chain carries TRBV7-9 and TRBJ1-5, with TRBD1 matching 10 bases. V was clipped by 5 bases and J by 5 bases; unmatched bases: 3. CDR1 is SEHNR, CDR2 FQNEAQ, per germline (reference sequence). The CDR3 is 14 residues long. CDR3 residues: CASSKGTGDQPQHF. CDR3 DNA: TGTGCCAGCAGCAAAGGGACAGGGGATCAGCCCCAGCATTTT.

Here the CDR3 DNA reads TGTGCCAGCGGGAGAGGGGAAGCTTTCTTT. It yields the protein CASGRGEAFF. J is TRBJ1-1 and V is TRBV5-6; D unresolved. CDR1 SGHDT and CDR2 YYEEEE come from the germline V gene. V lost 7 bases to trimming and J lost 8 bases, with 9 bases between them. The CDR3 loop spans 10 amino acids.

This clone was observed a single time. This rearrangement joins TRBV5-8 to TRBJ1-5, with 7 bases matching TRBD1. Germline V gene data show CDR1 as SGHTS and CDR2 as YDEGEE. CDR3 length: 13 amino acids. V gave up 7 bases and J gave up 3 bases; unmatched junction bases: 4. CDR3 region: CASVGQVNQPQHF. Here the CDR3 DNA reads TGTGCCAGCGTCGGACAGGTCAATCAGCCCCAGCATTTT.

V is TRBV3-1 (or the pseudogene TRBV3-2) and J is TRBJ1-2; D perhaps matches TRBD1 (6 bases). Germline assignment: CDR1 LGHDT and CDR2 YNNKEL (reference sequence). The CDR3 covers 14 residues. The V end lost 4 bases, the J end lost 8 bases, and 17 bases lay between the germline ends. Here the CDR3 reads CASSPWTDEGGYTF. CDR3 DNA: TGTGCCAGCAGCCCGTGGACAGACGAGGGAGGCTACACCTTC.

The chain joins TRBV29-1 to TRBJ1-2; 7 nucleotides line up with TRBD1. This CDR3 comprises 16 residues. Germline values: CDR1 SQVTM, CDR2 ANQGSEA. The V and J ends lost 3 bases and 3 bases, in that order; junction bases with no gene match: 13. The CDR3 nucleotides read TGCAGCGTTGAGAGGTGGCACAGGGGTGGGGACTATGGCTACACCTTC. Protein sequence: CSVERWHRGGDYGYTF.

This clone has only one observation. The chain couples TRBV19 to TRBJ2-7; 9 nucleotides align to TRBD1. The J segment lost 6 bases and the V segment lost 5 bases, leaving 8 bases of the junction unmatched. Germline values: CDR1 LNHDA, CDR2 SQIVND (reference sequence). This CDR3 is built from 14 residues. CDR3 bases: TGTGCCAGTAGTCCGGGACAGGGTGAGGGCGAGCAGTACTTC. Protein product: CASSPGQGEGEQYF.

J is TRBJ2-3 and V is TRBV5-4, with 8 positions matching TRBD2. J was trimmed by 4 bases and V by 0 bases; bases with no gene match: 7. CDR1 is SGHNT and CDR2 is YYREEE in the germline V gene (reference sequence). CDR3 size: 16 residues. Here the CDR3 DNA reads TGTGCCAGCAGCTTGGTGGGAGGACTAGCAGCAGATACGCAGTATTTT. Translated: CASSLVGGLAADTQYF.

The gene calls are TRBV2 and TRBJ2-2; no firm D call. Germline-derived CDR1 and CDR2 are SNHLY and FYNNEI. The CDR3 spans 13 residues. Deletions cut 3 bases from V and 7 bases from J, with 9 bases between. The CDR3 sequence: CASSDLRGGELFF. The CDR3 nucleotides read TGTGCCAGCAGTGATCTGCGAGGCGGGGAGCTGTTTTTT.

The chain uses TRBV12-5 and TRBJ1-4, with a tentative D call TRBD1 (5 bases). The V gene lost 0 bases and the J gene lost 3 bases, with 5 bases spanning the gap. The V gene's germline CDR1 is LGHNT and CDR2 FRNRAP. The CDR3 covers 14 residues. CDR3 in DNA: TGTGCTAGTGGTTTGGTAGGGGCTAATGAAAAACTGTTTTTT. Protein product: CASGLVGANEKLFF. Drawing the rest from reference TRBV12-5 and TRBJ1-4, the complete variable domain is DARVTQTPRHKVTEMGQEVTMRCQPILGHNTVFWYRQTMMQGLELLAYFRNRAPLDDSGMPKDRFSAEMPDATLATLKIQPSEPRDSAVYFCASGLVGANEKLFFGSGTQLSVL.

As to this clone: The sample holds other DNA sequences that translate to the same CDR3. The rearrangement uses TRBV7-2 and TRBJ2-1; TRBD2 agrees at 7 bases. V was clipped by 1 base and J by 3 bases; unmatched bases: 3. Germline-derived CDR1 and CDR2 are SGHTA and FQGNSA. This CDR3 has 15 residues. As DNA, the CDR3 is TGTGCCAGCAGCTTAGATCGCGGGGGCTACAATGAGCAGTTCTTC. Its protein product is CASSLDRGGYNEQFF.

V gene TRBV5-4 combines with J gene TRBJ2-1; D gene uncertain. The CDR3 contains 15 residues. The germline gives CDR1 SGHNT, CDR2 YYREEE (reference sequence). The V end was cut by 0 bases, the J end by 2 bases, with 9 bases between. CDR3 DNA: TGTGCCAGCAGCTTGGACCGCGGTACCTACAATGAGCAGTTCTTC. Residues: CASSLDRGTYNEQFF.

The rearrangement joins TRBV7-8 to TRBJ2-7; the D gene is possibly TRBD2 (6 bases). CDR1 SGHVS and CDR2 FQNEAQ come from the germline V gene. The CDR3 covers 14 residues. V lost 2 bases, J lost 3 bases, and 11 bases lay in between. CDR3 nucleotides: TGTGCCAGCAGCTTAATGGAGGGGAACTACGAGCAGTACTTC. Amino acid sequence: CASSLMEGNYEQYF.

The genes are TRBV10-1 and TRBJ2-7; D unresolved. Looked up from germline, CDR1 is WNHNN and CDR2 is SYGVQD (reference sequence). CDR3 length: 11 amino acids. Trimming pared 11 bases from V and 3 bases from J, leaving 11 bases between. The CDR3 DNA reads TGCGCCGCAGGTACGGTCTACGAGCAGTACGTC. This codes for CAAGTVYEQYV.

The rearrangement uses TRBV7-6 and TRBJ1-2; 8 positions match TRBD1. After removal of 11 bases from V and 4 bases from J, the junction contained 9 bases not matched to a gene. The germline V gene has CDR1 SGHVS and CDR2 FNYEAQ. CDR3 length equals 13 residues. CDR3 sequence: CARDGQGGYGYTF. The CDR3 DNA follows: TGTGCCCGGGACGGACAGGGTGGCTATGGCTACACCTTC.

The rearrangement joins TRBV2 to TRBJ2-3; D may be TRBD1 (5 bases). V was clipped by 8 bases and J by 2 bases, with 8 bases between them. This CDR3 contains 12 residues. The germline gives CDR1 SNHLY, CDR2 FYNNEI. The CDR3 loop is CASGAVTDTQYF. The CDR3 DNA sequence: TGTGCCAGCGGGGCAGTCACAGATACGCAGTATTTT.

The chain uses TRBV6-5 and TRBJ1-1; a possible D gene is TRBD1 (5 bases). Trimming stripped 5 bases from V and 5 bases from J, with 12 bases between. Germline V CDR1 and CDR2: MNHEY, SVGAGI. This CDR3 contains 13 residues. The CDR3 sequence: CASSRGPGTEAFF. In nucleotides, the CDR3 is TGTGCCAGCAGTAGGGGTCCTGGGACTGAAGCTTTCTTT.

The V call is TRBV6-5, the J call TRBJ1-1; no clear D gene. The germline CDR1 and CDR2 sequences are MNHEY and SVGAGI. Trimming removed 5 bases at V and 3 bases at J, with 16 bases between. This CDR3 is built from 15 residues. This CDR3 reads CASSRTGYLDTEAFF. Written as DNA, the CDR3 is TGTGCCAGCAGTCGAACGGGTTACCTGGACACTGAAGCTTTCTTT.

V usage is TRBV28 and J usage is TRBJ1-5; 11 bases match TRBD1. This CDR3 spans 18 amino acids. The junction had 10 bases not matched to a gene; V was cut back by 4 bases and J by 2 bases. The germline V gene encodes CDR1 MDHEN and CDR2 SYDVKM. In DNA form, the CDR3 reads TGTGCCAGCAGTTCCCCTAGGACAGGGGGCGGACGCAATCAGCCCCAGCATTTT. Translation gives CASSSPRTGGGRNQPQHF.

This clone was counted once. The V and J genes are TRBV5-1 and TRBJ1-2; maybe TRBD1 (5 bases). Trimming left V 4 bases short and J 7 bases short, with 17 bases between. Germline CDR1 SGHRS, CDR2 YFSETQ. The CDR3 consists of 14 residues. The CDR3 region is CASSIRDSEGGYTF. CDR3 DNA sequence: TGCGCCAGCAGCATCCGGGACTCAGAGGGTGGCTACACCTTC. Full variable domain (outside the CDR3, taken from reference TRBV5-1 and TRBJ1-2): KAGVTQTPRYLIKTRGQQVTLSCSPISGHRSVSWYQQTPGQGLQFLFEYFSETQRNKGNFPGRFSGRQFSNSRSEMNVSTLELGDSALYLCASSIRDSEGGYTFGSGTRLTVV.

The chain uses TRBV6-5 and TRBJ1-6; possibly TRBD1 for D (6 bases). The V end lost 5 bases, the J end lost 6 bases, and 8 bases lay between the germline ends. The length of the CDR3 is 13 residues. Germline CDR1 is MNHEY and CDR2 is SVGAGI. The CDR3 protein is CASSLQGNSPLHF. CDR3 nucleotide sequence: TGTGCCAGCAGTCTACAGGGTAATTCACCCCTCCACTTT.